The 2 T cell receptor beta chains listed next were all sequenced from one sample in a study of CD8 T cells in Susac syndrome. RNA was extracted with the RNeasy kit, and a quantity of roughly 0.5 to 1 ug was reverse transcribed using random hexamers. TCRdb reprocessed the immunoSEQ multiplex PCR reads via MiXCR and lists one record per CDR3 protein. The sample yields 130,000 to 150,000 distinct CDR3 sequences, 90% to 96% seen once. The sequencing sample was made of CD4+ T cells from PBMCs. The receptors originated from a human donor with Susac syndrome.

The chain links TRBV7-6 to TRBJ2-7, with 10 bases lining up with TRBD2. CDR3 length equals 17 residues. V shed 1 base and J 2 bases; nucleotides not matched to a gene: 8. Per germline, CDR1 SGHVS and CDR2 FNYEAQ. This CDR3 is CASSLVPASGGTYEQYF. As DNA, the CDR3 is TGTGCCAGCAGCTTAGTCCCCGCTAGCGGGGGCACCTACGAGCAGTACTTC.

This chain links TRBV7-2 with TRBJ2-2; D is possibly TRBD2 (6 bases). The V gene lost 4 bases and the J gene lost 6 bases, with 21 bases spanning the gap. The CDR3 is made up of 17 amino acids. Germline-derived CDR1 and CDR2 are SGHTA and FQGNSA. The DNA of the CDR3 is TGTGCCAGCAGCTCACTTGCCGGGACTCTCTACTCCGGGGAGCTGTTTTTT. Translating gives CASSSLAGTLYSGELFF.